This T cell receptor beta chain is from a study of response to subunit inactivated influenza vaccine. Study conclusions and caveats: Authors suggested each seasonal flu vaccination may recruit only limited numbers of new T cells.

This clonotype occurred a few times. Antigen specificity is unknown. In TCRdb, the RT-PCR reads were re-called with MiXCR into one record per CDR3 protein. This sample carries hundreds of thousands of distinct CDR3 sequences, about a sixth of them seen once, and the ten largest clones take around 10%. The specimen was PBMCs from blood, collected 11 to 12 days after vaccination. The TCR was taken from a man aged 50 or older who received an inactivated influenza vaccine.

For the CDR3, the DNA is TGTGCCACCAGCTCGAGAACAGGGTTGGAGACCCAGTACTTC. Translating it yields CATSSRTGLETQYF. V gene TRBV15 combines with J gene TRBJ2-5; D is perhaps TRBD1 (6 bases). The CDR3 totals 14 residues. Trimming shortened V by 5 bases and J by 5 bases, and 15 bases separated the two germline ends. CDR1 and CDR2 from the germline V gene are LNHNV and YYDKDF (reference sequence). Using reference TRBV15 and TRBJ2-5 for the parts outside the CDR3, the full variable domain is DAMVIQNPRYQVTQFGKPVTLSCSQTLNHNVMYWYQQKSSQAPKLLFHYYDKDFNNEADTPDNFQSRRPNTSFCFLDIRSPGLGDTAMYLCATSSRTGLETQYFGPGTRLLVL.